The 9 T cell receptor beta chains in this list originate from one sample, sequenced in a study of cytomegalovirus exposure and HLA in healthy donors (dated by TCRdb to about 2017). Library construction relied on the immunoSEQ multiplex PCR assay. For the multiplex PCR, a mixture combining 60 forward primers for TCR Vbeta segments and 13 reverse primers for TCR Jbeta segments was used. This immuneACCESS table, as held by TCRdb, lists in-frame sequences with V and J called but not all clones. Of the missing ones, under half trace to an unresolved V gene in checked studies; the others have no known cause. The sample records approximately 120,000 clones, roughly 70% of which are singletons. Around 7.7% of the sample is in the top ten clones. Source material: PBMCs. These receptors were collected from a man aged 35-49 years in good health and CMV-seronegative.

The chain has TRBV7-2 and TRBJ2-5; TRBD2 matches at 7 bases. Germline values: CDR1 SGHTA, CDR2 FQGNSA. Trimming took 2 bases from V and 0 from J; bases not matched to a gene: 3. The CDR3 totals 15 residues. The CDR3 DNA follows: TGTGCCAGCAGCTTAACGCGGGGGAACCAAGAGACCCAGTACTTC. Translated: CASSLTRGNQETQYF.

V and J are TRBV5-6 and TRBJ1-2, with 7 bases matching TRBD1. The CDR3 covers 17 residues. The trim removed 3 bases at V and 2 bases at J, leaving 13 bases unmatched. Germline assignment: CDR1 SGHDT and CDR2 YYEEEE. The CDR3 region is CASSSPSRQGPNYGYTF. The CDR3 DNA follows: TGTGCCAGCAGCTCTCCCTCCAGACAGGGCCCAAACTATGGCTACACCTTC. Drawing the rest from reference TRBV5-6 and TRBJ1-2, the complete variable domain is DAGVTQSPTHLIKTRGQQVTLRCSPKSGHDTVSWYQQALGQGPQFIFQYYEEEERQRGNFPDRFSGHQFPNYSSELNVNALLLGDSALYLCASSSPSRQGPNYGYTFGSGTRLTVV.

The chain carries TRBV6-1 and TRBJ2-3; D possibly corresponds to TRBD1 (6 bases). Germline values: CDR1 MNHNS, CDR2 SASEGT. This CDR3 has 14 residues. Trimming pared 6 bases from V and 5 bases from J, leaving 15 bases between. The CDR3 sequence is CASRKRGSGDTQYF. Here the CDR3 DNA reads TGTGCCAGCAGAAAAAGGGGGAGCGGAGATACGCAGTATTTT.

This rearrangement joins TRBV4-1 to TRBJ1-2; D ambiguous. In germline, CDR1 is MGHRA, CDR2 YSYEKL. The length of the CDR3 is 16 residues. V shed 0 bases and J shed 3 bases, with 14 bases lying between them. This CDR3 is CASSQDRSGGHYGYTF. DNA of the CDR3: TGCGCCAGCAGCCAAGATAGAAGCGGTGGGCACTATGGCTACACCTTC.

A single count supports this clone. The CDR3 sequence: CASSQDEGLGGYTF. The DNA of the CDR3 is TGCGCCAGCAGCCAAGATGAGGGACTGGGAGGCTACACCTTC. The chain employs TRBV4-3 and TRBJ1-2, with a tentative D call TRBD1 (5 bases). The CDR3 loop spans 14 amino acids. The V end lost 0 bases, the J end lost 8 bases, and 13 bases lay between the germline ends. Germline CDR1 reads LGHNA; CDR2 reads YSLEER.

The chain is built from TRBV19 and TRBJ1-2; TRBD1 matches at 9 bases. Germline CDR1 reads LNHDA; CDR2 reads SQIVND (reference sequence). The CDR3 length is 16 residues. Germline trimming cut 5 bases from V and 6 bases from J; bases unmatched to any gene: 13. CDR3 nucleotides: TGTGCCAGTAGTCCCTCCGGGACAGGGAGGAAGAATGGCTACACCTTC. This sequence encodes CASSPSGTGRKNGYTF. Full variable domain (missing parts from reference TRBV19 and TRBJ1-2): DGGITQSPKYLFRKEGQNVTLSCEQNLNHDAMYWYRQDPGQGLRLIYYSQIVNDFQKGDIAEGYSVSREKKESFPLTVTSAQKNPTAFYLCASSPSGTGRKNGYTFGSGTRLTVV.

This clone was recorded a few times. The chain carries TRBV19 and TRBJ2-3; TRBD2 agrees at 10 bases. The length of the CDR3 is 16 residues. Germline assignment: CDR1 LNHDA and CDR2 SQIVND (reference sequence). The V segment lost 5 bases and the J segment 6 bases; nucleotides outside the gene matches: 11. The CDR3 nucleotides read TGTGCCAGTAGTTCTCAAAGCGGGGGGGCAAGTGATACGCAGTATTTT. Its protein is CASSSQSGGASDTQYF.

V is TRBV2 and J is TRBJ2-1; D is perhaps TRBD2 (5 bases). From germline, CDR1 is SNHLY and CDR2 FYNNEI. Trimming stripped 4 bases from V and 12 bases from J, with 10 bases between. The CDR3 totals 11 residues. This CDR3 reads CASSAGEGQFF. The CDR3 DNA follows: TGTGCCAGCAGTGCCGGTGAGGGGCAGTTCTTC.

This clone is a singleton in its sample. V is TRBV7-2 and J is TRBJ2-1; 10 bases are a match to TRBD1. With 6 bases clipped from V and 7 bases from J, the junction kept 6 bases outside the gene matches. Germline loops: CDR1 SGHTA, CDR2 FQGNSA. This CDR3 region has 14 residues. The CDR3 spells CASRFRQGANEQFF. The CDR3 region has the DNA TGTGCCAGCAGATTCAGACAGGGGGCGAATGAGCAGTTCTTC.